Below, 18 T cell receptor beta chains from the same sample are listed, as sequenced in a study of CD8+CD57+ T cells in acquired aplastic anemia. Genomic DNA provided the template from which TCR beta VDJ and CDR3 profiles were obtained. TCRdb reprocessed the reads with MiXCR, giving one entry per CDR3 protein. Among 100,000 to 150,000 distinct CDR3 sequences listed, almost 40% were seen once. It was patients with CD8+CD57+ cell expansion by flow cytometry who were chosen for sequencing. Sequenced: sorted CD4+, CD8+, or CD8+CD57+ T cells (not recorded which) from PBMCs. All receptors come from a human donor with aplastic anemia.

The V gene is TRBV15, the J gene TRBJ1-2, with no clear D. This CDR3 has 13 amino acids. The V and J ends lost 2 bases and 2 bases respectively, with 6 bases between them. Germline V gene sequence: CDR1 LNHNV, CDR2 YYDKDF (reference sequence). CDR3: CATSRPGNYGYTF. In DNA, the CDR3 is TGTGCCACCAGCAGACCTGGGAACTATGGCTACACCTTC.

This clonotype was observed at least ten times. This chain links TRBV29-1 with TRBJ1-1; no firm D call. V lost 2 bases and J 1 base, leaving 5 bases between the germline ends. The germline V gene has CDR1 SQVTM and CDR2 ANQGSEA. This CDR3 comprises 12 residues. DNA for the CDR3: TGCAGCGTTGAAAAAGCGAACACTGAAGCTTTCTTT. Translating gives CSVEKANTEAFF.

Comments on this clonotype: A read error may explain this, as a much larger clone is one base away. The chain carries TRBV10-3 and TRBJ1-1, with 7 nucleotides matching TRBD1. This CDR3 contains 14 residues. Germline CDR1 is ENHRY and CDR2 is SYGVKD. V lost 5 bases and J lost 3; bases outside the gene matches: 6. The CDR3 loop reads CAISYSQGDTEAFF. CDR3 nucleotide sequence: TGTGCCATCAGTTACTCCCAGGGGGACACTGAAGCTTTCTTT.

The CDR3 sequence: CASRRGTGGTQYF. CDR3 DNA: TGCGCCAGCAGGAGAGGGACAGGGGGGACGCAGTATTTT. V gene TRBV10-1 combines with J gene TRBJ2-3, with TRBD1 identical over 11 bases. This CDR3 contains 13 residues. The germline V gene encodes CDR1 WNHNN and CDR2 SYGVQD (reference sequence). The ends lost 6 bases at V and 9 bases at J; junction bases unmatched: 5.

This clonotype was seen repeatedly, ten times or more. The CDR3 loop reads CASSYLQNNQPQHF. CDR3 bases: TGTGCCAGCAGTTATTTGCAGAACAATCAGCCCCAGCATTTT. V gene TRBV6-5 combines with J gene TRBJ1-5; D not resolved. The CDR3 runs to 14 residues. V lost 3 bases, J lost 3 bases, and 9 bases lay in between. Germline values: CDR1 MNHEY, CDR2 SVGAGI.

This clonotype was picked up many times. This sequence joins TRBV20-1 and TRBJ1-2; TRBD1 matches at 7 bases. CDR1 and CDR2 (germline): DFQATT, SNEGSKA (reference sequence). The CDR3 covers 14 residues. Trimming took 3 bases from V and 5 from J; bases not matched to a gene: 9. The DNA for the CDR3 is TGCAGTGCTAGCGAAGACAGGGAACCGTATGGCTACACCTTC. Amino acid sequence: CSASEDREPYGYTF.

Remarks on this clonotype: Germline and junction disagree at one end, which may indicate a read error. CDR3 loop: CATGDSSGLYEQYF. For the CDR3, the DNA is TGTGCCACCGGTGATTCCTCGGGACTATACGAGCAGTACTTC. The rearrangement links TRBV24-1 to TRBJ2-7; 7 nucleotides align to TRBD2. CDR3 length: 14 residues. CDR1 and CDR2 from the germline V gene are KGHDR and SFDVKD.

This clonotype was seen more than once but under ten times. V and J are TRBV2 and TRBJ1-2, with a tentative D call TRBD1 (5 bases). The CDR3 loop spans 13 amino acids. The V end lost 3 bases, the J end lost 2 bases, and 7 bases lay between the germline ends. Germline loops: CDR1 SNHLY, CDR2 FYNNEI. The CDR3 reads CASSDRTNYGYTF. CDR3 bases: TGTGCCAGCAGTGACAGGACAAACTATGGCTACACCTTC.

This clonotype was seen a few times. The gene calls are TRBV6-1 and TRBJ1-3; 9 positions agree with TRBD1. V was clipped by 6 bases and J by 4 bases; unmatched bases: 1. Per the germline V gene, CDR1 is MNHNS and CDR2 is SASEGT. CDR3 length: 13 residues. CDR3 DNA sequence: TGTGCCAGCAGGACAGGGGGAGGAAACACCATATATTTT. Its protein product is CASRTGGGNTIYF.

CDR3 in DNA: TGTGCCAGCAACCAACAGTTGGATCAGCCCCAGCATTTT. Protein product: CASNQQLDQPQHF. The chain recombines TRBV2 with TRBJ1-5; D gene unclear. Germline CDR1 and CDR2: SNHLY and FYNNEI. Trimming cost V 7 bases and J 5 bases, with 12 bases left between them. The CDR3 is 13 residues long.

The chain joins TRBV25-1 to TRBJ2-5, with TRBD2 matching over 12 bases. The CDR3 length is 15 residues. Losses at the gene ends were 11 bases for V and 1 base for J; bases not matched to a gene: 8. Germline V gives CDR1 MGHDK, CDR2 SYGVNS. This CDR3 reads CAVLRTSGVQETQYF. DNA of the CDR3: TGTGCCGTCCTGCGGACTAGCGGGGTCCAAGAGACCCAGTACTTC.

This chain uses TRBV9 with TRBJ2-3; D is ambiguous. This CDR3 contains 10 residues. Germline CDR1 SGDLS, CDR2 YYNGEE. Trimming took off 7 bases at V and 6 bases at J, with 6 bases between the two ends. For the CDR3, the DNA is TGTGCCAGCGACGCGGATACGCAGTATTTT. Its translation: CASDADTQYF.

CDR3 amino acids: CASGTPSQGYEQYF. Here the CDR3 DNA reads TGTGCCAGCGGGACACCCTCCCAGGGGTACGAGCAGTACTTC. The chain is built from TRBV2 and TRBJ2-7, with D tentatively TRBD1 (6 bases). Trimming left V 8 bases short and J 4 bases short, with 18 bases between. From germline, CDR1 is SNHLY and CDR2 FYNNEI. This CDR3 is built from 14 residues.

In this sample, this clonotype turned up a few times. The chain carries TRBV10-3 and TRBJ1-5; D not resolved. The CDR3 has 16 residues. Trimming pared 3 bases from V and 1 base from J, leaving 13 bases between. Germline V gene sequence: CDR1 ENHRY, CDR2 SYGVKD. The CDR3 nucleotides read TGTGCCATCAGTGATGGCGGGGTTTCGAGCAATCAGCCCCAGCATTTT. This gives the protein CAISDGGVSSNQPQHF.

This clonotype has just one count. This chain connects TRBV4-2 to TRBJ2-3, with 10 bases identical to TRBD1. CDR1 LGHNA and CDR2 YNFKEQ come from the germline V gene. The ends lost 4 bases at V and 2 bases at J; junction bases unmatched: 6. The CDR3 is made up of 16 amino acids. This CDR3 is CASSPKTGGLTDTQYF. The CDR3 region has the DNA TGTGCCAGCAGCCCCAAGACAGGGGGCCTCACAGATACGCAGTATTTT.

J is TRBJ2-3 and V is TRBV10-3; 10 bases fit TRBD1. Germline values: CDR1 ENHRY, CDR2 SYGVKD. The ends lost 4 bases at V and 3 bases at J; junction bases unmatched: 1. The CDR3 has 14 residues. Here the CDR3 reads CAISGGQGTDTQYF. CDR3 bases: TGTGCCATCAGTGGGGGACAGGGGACAGATACGCAGTATTTT.

The chain employs TRBV6-1 and TRBJ1-1, with 7 bases lining up with TRBD1. CDR3 length equals 14 residues. In germline, CDR1 is MNHNS, CDR2 SASEGT. Trimming cost V 2 bases and J 11 bases; bases outside gene matches: 11. CDR3 sequence reads: CASSELDWDSTAFF. The CDR3 DNA reads TGTGCCAGCAGTGAATTAGATTGGGACAGCACCGCTTTCTTT.

This clonotype was seen ten or more times. The V and J genes are TRBV20-1 and TRBJ2-5; D is undetermined. Germline-derived CDR1 and CDR2 are DFQATT and SNEGSKA (reference sequence). V gave up 0 bases and J gave up 5 bases, with 13 bases separating them. The CDR3 length is 14 residues. CDR3 DNA: TGCAGTGCTAGAGATAGACTCCTTGGGGAGACCCAGTACTTC. Protein sequence: CSARDRLLGETQYF.